This T cell receptor (beta chain) was recorded in a study of T cell responses to AZD1222 COVID-19 vaccine. TCRdb's table, derived via immunoSEQ multiplex PCR, lists solely in-frame clones and lacks some. The sample includes some 78,000 clones, approximately 83% of them seen just once. Concerning this clone itself: Its specificity is not known.

CDR1 and CDR2 from the germline V gene are LGHDT and YNNKEL (reference sequence). The CDR3 totals 13 residues. V shed 1 base and J shed 5 bases, with 6 bases lying between them. General study findings and limits: Researchers report vaccine-associated CD4 TCRs spanning spike, with dominance at 160-218 and 743-854. Once two AZD1222 doses were given, Spike-specific TCR breadth and depth went up.

The sequence derives from an adult who received the AZD1222 COVID-19 vaccine. The input for sequencing was peripheral blood, taken 28 days after the second AZD1222 dose. V is TRBV3-1 (or the pseudogene TRBV3-2) and J is TRBJ1-5; unclear D gene. This CDR3 reads CASSQGDYQPQHF. The CDR3 DNA follows: TGTGCCAGCAGCCAAGGGGATTATCAGCCCCAGCATTTT.